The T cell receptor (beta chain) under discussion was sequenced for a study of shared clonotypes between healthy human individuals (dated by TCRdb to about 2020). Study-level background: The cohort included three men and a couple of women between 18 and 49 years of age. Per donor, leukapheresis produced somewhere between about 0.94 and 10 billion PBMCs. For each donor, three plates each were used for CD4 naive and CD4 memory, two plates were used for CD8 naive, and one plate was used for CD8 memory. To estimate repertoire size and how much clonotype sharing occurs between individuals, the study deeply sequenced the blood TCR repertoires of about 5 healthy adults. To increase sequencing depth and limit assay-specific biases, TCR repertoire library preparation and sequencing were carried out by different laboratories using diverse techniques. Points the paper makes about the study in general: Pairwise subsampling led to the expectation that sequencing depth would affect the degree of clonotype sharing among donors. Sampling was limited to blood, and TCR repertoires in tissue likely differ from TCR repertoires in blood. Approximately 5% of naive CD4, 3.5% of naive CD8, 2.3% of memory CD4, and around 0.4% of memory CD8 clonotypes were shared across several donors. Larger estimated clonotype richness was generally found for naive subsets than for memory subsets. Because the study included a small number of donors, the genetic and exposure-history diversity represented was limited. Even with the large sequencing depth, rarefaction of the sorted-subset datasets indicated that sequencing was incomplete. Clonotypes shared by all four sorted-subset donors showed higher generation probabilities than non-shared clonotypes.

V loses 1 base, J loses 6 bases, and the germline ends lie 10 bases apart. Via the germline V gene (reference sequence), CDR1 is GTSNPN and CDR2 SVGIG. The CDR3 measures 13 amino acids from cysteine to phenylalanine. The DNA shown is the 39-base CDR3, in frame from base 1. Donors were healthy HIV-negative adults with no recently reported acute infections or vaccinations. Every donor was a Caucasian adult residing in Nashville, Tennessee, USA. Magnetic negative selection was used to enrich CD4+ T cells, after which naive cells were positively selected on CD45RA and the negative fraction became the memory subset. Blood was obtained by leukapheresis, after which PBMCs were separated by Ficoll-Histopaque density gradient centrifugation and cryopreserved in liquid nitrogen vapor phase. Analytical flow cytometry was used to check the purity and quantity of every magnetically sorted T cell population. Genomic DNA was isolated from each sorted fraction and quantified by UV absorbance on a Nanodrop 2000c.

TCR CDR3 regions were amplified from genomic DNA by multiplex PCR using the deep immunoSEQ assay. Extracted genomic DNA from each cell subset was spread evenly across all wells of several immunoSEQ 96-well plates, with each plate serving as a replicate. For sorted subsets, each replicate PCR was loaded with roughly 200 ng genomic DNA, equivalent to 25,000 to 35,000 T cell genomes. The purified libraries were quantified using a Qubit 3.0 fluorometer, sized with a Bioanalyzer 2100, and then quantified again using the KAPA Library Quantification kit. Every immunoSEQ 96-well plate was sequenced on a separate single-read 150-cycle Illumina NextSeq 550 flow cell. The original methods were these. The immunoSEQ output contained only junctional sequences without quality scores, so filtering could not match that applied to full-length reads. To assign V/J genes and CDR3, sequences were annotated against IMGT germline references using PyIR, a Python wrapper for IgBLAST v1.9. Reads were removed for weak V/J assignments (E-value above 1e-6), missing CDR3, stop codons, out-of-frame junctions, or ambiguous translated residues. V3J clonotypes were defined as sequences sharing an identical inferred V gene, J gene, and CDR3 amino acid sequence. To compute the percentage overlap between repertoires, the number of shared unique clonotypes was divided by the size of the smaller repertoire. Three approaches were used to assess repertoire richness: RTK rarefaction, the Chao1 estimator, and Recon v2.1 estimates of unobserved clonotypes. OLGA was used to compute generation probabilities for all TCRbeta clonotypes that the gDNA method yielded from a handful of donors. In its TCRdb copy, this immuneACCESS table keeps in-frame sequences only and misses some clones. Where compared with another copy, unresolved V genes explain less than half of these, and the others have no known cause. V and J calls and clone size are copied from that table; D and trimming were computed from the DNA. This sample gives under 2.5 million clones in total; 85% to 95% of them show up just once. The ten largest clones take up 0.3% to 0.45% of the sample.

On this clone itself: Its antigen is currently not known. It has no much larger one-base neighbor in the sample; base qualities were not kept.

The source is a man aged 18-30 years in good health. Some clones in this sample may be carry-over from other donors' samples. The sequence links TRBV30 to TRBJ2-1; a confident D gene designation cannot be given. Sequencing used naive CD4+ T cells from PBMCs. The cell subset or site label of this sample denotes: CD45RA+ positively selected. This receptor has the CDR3 CAWSAEWTNEQFF. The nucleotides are TGTGCCTGGAGTGCCGAGTGGACCAATGAGCAGTTCTTC.